Reported below is one T cell receptor beta chain. Method: immunoSEQ multiplex PCR; TCRdb's copy keeps in-frame clones and lacks some. The sample lists about 660,000 clones; 85% to 90% were seen once. These data belong to a study of shared T cell receptors in the human thymus. V was pared by 2 bases and J by 0 bases, with 6 bases between. Germline CDR1 is SGHRS and CDR2 is YFSETQ. The CDR3 consists of 14 residues. This sample also appeared in a second study, on human thymus T cells. From that study: The people who donated were healthy Finnish babies having corrective surgery for congenital heart defects. Corrective heart surgery yielded the resections from which the thymus tissue came. V and J gene usage appeared biased in thymic and blood repertoires. As related research reported, thymic repertoires overlapped highly among unrelated individuals.

This receptor was obtained from a boy under two years old with a congenital heart defect. Specimen: thymocytes. This chain connects TRBV5-1 to TRBJ2-1; D is unclear. CDR3 nucleotide sequence: TGCGCCAGCAGCTTCCCCCACTCCTACAATGAGCAGTTCTTC. Amino acid sequence: CASSFPHSYNEQFF.